These 9 T cell receptor beta chains were all obtained from the same sample, sequenced in a study of lymphopenia after photon versus proton radiotherapy. Data came from immunoSEQ multiplex PCR; TCRdb stores just in-frame clones and leaves some out. The repertoire consists of about 3,800 clones, with about three quarters occurring once and the leading ten covering about half. The specimen was peripheral blood, collected from a patient treated with proton-based radiotherapy. Receptor source: a man older than 75 with esophageal cancer.

This clone turned up a few times. J is TRBJ1-1 and V is TRBV11-3, with D possibly TRBD1 on 6 matching bases. The CDR3 extends over 14 amino acids. CDR1 is SGHNT, CDR2 YENEEA, per germline. Trimming stripped 7 bases from V and 4 bases from J, with 16 bases between. The CDR3, as DNA: TGTGCCAGCAATCCGGGGGGCGCTCTCACTGAAGCTTTCTTT. Residues: CASNPGGALTEAFF.

This clone was observed a few times. The rearrangement links TRBV5-6 to TRBJ2-2; D is perhaps TRBD2 (5 bases). Per germline, CDR1 SGHDT and CDR2 YYEEEE. The CDR3 is 16 amino acids. V shed 4 bases and J shed 2 bases, with 15 bases lying between them. The CDR3 spells CASSLGLATNTGELFF. The CDR3 bases are TGTGCCAGCAGCCTTGGGCTAGCAACTAACACCGGGGAGCTGTTTTTT. Looking up the rest from reference TRBV5-6 and TRBJ2-2 gives the full variable domain: DAGVTQSPTHLIKTRGQQVTLRCSPKSGHDTVSWYQQALGQGPQFIFQYYEEEERQRGNFPDRFSGHQFPNYSSELNVNALLLGDSALYLCASSLGLATNTGELFFGEGSRLTVL.

This chain joins TRBV27 and TRBJ2-7; weak D call: TRBD2 (6 bases). V gave up 3 bases and J gave up 3 bases, with 12 bases separating them. CDR3 length equals 14 residues. Germline lookup yields CDR1 MNHEY and CDR2 SMNVEV (reference sequence). CDR3 in DNA: TGTGCCAGCAGTTTTCGGGAGTGGGGCTACGAGCAGTACTTC. Protein product: CASSFREWGYEQYF.

This chain joins TRBV7-2 and TRBJ1-5; D unresolved. Germline CDR1 is SGHTA and CDR2 is FQGNSA. The CDR3 extends over 15 amino acids. Trimming left V 3 bases short and J 0 bases short, with 9 bases between. The CDR3 loop reads CASSFVINSNQPQHF. The DNA for the CDR3 is TGTGCCAGCAGCTTCGTCATTAATAGCAATCAGCCCCAGCATTTT.

CDR3 sequence reads: CASSSGQENSPLHF. The CDR3 coding sequence is TGTGCCAGCAGCTCGGGGCAGGAAAATTCACCCCTCCACTTT. The gene calls are TRBV7-9 and TRBJ1-6; D possibly corresponds to TRBD1 (5 bases). V lost 4 bases and J 7 bases, leaving 11 bases between the germline ends. This CDR3 comprises 14 residues. Germline CDR1 SEHNR, CDR2 FQNEAQ (reference sequence).

CDR3 amino acids: CASSQEFRGLEPQHF. CDR3 sequence (DNA): TGCGCCAGCAGCCAAGAATTTCGGGGTTTGGAGCCCCAGCATTTT. The chain recombines TRBV4-1 with TRBJ1-5; D uncertain. V lost 0 bases to trimming and J lost 8 bases, with 14 bases between them. Looked up from germline, CDR1 is MGHRA and CDR2 is YSYEKL. The CDR3 covers 15 residues.

V usage is TRBV7-2 and J usage is TRBJ1-2; TRBD1 aligns across 7 bases. The V and J ends lost 2 bases and 4 bases, in that order; junction bases with no gene match: 10. The CDR3 covers 16 residues. Germline V gene data show CDR1 as SGHTA and CDR2 as FQGNSA. The CDR3 loop reads CASSLWGDSIVYGYTF. CDR3 DNA: TGTGCCAGCAGCTTATGGGGGGACAGCATTGTCTATGGCTACACCTTC. The entire variable domain, with the rest obtained from reference TRBV7-2 and TRBJ1-2, is as follows: GAGVSQSPSNKVTEKGKDVELRCDPISGHTALYWYRQSLGQGLEFLIYFQGNSAPDKSGLPSDRFSAERTGGSVSTLTIQRTQQEDSAVYLCASSLWGDSIVYGYTFGSGTRLTVV.

The rearrangement links TRBV18 to TRBJ2-6; D unresolved. Germline CDR1 and CDR2: KGHSH and LQKENI. This CDR3 spans 13 amino acids. V dropped 6 bases and J dropped 3 bases, with 6 bases sitting between them. CDR3 sequence: CASSPDGANVLTF. CDR3 bases: TGTGCCAGCTCCCCGGATGGGGCCAACGTCCTGACTTTC.

The rearrangement links TRBV11-2 to TRBJ2-5; TRBD2 aligns across 7 bases. V gave up 4 bases and J gave up 7 bases; unmatched junction bases: 12. The CDR3 has 15 amino acids. Looked up from germline, CDR1 is SGHAT and CDR2 is FQNNGV. Here the CDR3 DNA reads TGTGCCAGCAGCTCCTCCCCCGGGGGGTGGTGGACCCAGTACTTC. As protein: CASSSSPGGWWTQYF.